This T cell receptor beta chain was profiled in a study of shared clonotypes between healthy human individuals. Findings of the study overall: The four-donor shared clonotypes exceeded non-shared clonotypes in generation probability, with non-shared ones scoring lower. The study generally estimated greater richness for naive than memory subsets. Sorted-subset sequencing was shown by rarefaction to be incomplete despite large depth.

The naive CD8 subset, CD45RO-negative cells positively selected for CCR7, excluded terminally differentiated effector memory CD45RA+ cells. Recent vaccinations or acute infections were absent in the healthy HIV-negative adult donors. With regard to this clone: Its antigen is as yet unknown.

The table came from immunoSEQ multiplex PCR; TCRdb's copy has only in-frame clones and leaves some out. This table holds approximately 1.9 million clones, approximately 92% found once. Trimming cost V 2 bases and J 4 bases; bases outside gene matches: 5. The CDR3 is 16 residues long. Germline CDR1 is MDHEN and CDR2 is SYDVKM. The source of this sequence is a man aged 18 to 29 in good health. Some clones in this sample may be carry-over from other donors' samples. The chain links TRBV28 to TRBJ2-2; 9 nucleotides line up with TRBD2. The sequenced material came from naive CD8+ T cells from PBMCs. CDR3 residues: CASSLPAGGLTGELFF. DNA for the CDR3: TGTGCCAGCAGTTTACCGGCGGGAGGGCTCACCGGGGAGCTGTTTTTT.